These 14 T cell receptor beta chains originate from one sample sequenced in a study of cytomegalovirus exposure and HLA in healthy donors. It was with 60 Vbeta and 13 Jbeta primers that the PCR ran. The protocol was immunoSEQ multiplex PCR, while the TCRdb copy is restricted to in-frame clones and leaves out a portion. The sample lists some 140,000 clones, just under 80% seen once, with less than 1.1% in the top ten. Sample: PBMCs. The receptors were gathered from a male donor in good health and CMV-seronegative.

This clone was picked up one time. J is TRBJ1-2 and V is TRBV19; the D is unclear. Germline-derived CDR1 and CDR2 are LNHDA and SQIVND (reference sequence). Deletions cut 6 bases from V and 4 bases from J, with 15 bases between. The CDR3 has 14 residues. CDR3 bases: TGTGCCAGTAGCCCCGACTGGCGAGGCTATGGCTACACCTTC. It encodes CASSPDWRGYGYTF.

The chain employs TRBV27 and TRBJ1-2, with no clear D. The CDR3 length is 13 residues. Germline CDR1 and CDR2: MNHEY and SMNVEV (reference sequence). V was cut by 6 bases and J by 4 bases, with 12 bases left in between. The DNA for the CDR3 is TGTGCCAGCAGCCGGCCTGGGAGCTATGGCTACACCTTC. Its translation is CASSRPGSYGYTF.

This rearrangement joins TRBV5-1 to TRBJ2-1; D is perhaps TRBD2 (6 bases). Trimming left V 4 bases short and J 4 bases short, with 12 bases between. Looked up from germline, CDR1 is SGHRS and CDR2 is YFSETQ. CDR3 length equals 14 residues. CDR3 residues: CASSPGTLYNEQFF. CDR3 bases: TGCGCCAGCAGCCCCGGGACTCTTTACAATGAGCAGTTCTTC.

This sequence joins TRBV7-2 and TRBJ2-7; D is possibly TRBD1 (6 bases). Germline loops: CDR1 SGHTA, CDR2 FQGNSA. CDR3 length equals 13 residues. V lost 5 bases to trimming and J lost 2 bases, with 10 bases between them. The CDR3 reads CASSEGHTYEQYF. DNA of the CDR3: TGTGCCAGCAGCGAGGGACATACCTACGAGCAGTACTTC.

The CDR3 nucleotides are TGTGCCAGCAGTCATAGCAGGGGGGAAGAGACCCAGTACTTC. Translated, it gives CASSHSRGEETQYF. The rearrangement uses TRBV5-4 and TRBJ2-5, with a tentative D call TRBD1 (7 bases). The CDR3 consists of 14 residues. V lost 5 bases and J 3 bases, leaving 14 bases between the germline ends. Germline V gives CDR1 SGHNT, CDR2 YYREEE (reference sequence).

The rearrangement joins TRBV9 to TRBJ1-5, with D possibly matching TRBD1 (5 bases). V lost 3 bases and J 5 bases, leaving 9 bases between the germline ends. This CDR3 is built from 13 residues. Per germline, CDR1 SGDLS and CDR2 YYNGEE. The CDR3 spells CASSESGDQPQHF. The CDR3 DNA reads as TGTGCCAGCAGCGAATCGGGGGATCAGCCCCAGCATTTT.

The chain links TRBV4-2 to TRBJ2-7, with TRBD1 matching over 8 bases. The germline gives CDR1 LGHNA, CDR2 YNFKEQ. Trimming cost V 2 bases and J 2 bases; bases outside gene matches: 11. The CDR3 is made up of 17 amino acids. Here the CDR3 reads CASSQLDLQGEAYEQYF. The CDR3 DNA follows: TGTGCCAGCAGCCAACTGGACCTACAGGGGGAGGCCTACGAGCAGTACTTC.

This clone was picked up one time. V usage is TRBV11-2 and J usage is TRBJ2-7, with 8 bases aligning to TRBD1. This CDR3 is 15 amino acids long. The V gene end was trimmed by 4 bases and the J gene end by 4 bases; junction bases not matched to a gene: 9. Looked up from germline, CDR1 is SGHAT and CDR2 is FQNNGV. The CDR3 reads CASSWSGTGAYEQYF. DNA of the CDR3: TGTGCCAGCAGCTGGTCCGGGACAGGAGCTTACGAGCAGTACTTC.

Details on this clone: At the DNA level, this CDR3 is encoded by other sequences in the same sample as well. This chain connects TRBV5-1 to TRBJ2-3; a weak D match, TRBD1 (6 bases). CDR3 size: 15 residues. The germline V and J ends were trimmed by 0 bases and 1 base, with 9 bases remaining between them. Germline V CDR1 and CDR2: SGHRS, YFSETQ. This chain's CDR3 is CASSLAAGGTDTQYF. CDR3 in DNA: TGCGCCAGCAGCTTGGCCGCAGGGGGCACAGATACGCAGTATTTT.

The CDR3 nucleotides are TGCGCCAGCAGCCAAGATCCAGCGACCTACAATGAGCAGTTCTTC. As protein: CASSQDPATYNEQFF. The rearrangement uses TRBV4-1 and TRBJ2-1; D is uncertain. V shed 0 bases and J shed 2 bases, with 8 bases lying between them. Germline V gene data show CDR1 as MGHRA and CDR2 as YSYEKL. CDR3 length equals 15 residues.

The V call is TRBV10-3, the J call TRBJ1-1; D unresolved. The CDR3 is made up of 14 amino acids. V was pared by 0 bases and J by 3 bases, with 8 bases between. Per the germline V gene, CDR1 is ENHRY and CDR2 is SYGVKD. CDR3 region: CAISESSEYTEAFF. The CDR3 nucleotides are TGTGCCATCAGTGAGTCCTCGGAGTACACTGAAGCTTTCTTT.

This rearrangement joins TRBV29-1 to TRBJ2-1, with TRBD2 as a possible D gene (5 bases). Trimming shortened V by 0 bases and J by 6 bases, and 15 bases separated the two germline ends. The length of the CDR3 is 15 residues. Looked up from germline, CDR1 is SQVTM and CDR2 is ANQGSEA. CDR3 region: CSVEDLRVGGNEQFF. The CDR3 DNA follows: TGCAGCGTTGAAGATCTACGGGTTGGAGGCAATGAGCAGTTCTTC.

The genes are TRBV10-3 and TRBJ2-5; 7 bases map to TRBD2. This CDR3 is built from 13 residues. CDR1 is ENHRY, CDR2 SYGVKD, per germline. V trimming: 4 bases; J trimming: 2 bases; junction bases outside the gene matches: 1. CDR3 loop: CAISAGGQETQYF. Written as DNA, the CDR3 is TGTGCCATCAGTGCGGGGGGTCAAGAGACCCAGTACTTC.

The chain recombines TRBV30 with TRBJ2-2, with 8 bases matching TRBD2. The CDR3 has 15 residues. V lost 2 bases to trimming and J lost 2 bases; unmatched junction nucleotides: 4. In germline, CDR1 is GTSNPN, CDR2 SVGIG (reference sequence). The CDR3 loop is CAWSKGLGNTGELFF. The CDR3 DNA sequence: TGTGCCTGGAGTAAGGGACTAGGAAACACCGGGGAGCTGTTTTTT.